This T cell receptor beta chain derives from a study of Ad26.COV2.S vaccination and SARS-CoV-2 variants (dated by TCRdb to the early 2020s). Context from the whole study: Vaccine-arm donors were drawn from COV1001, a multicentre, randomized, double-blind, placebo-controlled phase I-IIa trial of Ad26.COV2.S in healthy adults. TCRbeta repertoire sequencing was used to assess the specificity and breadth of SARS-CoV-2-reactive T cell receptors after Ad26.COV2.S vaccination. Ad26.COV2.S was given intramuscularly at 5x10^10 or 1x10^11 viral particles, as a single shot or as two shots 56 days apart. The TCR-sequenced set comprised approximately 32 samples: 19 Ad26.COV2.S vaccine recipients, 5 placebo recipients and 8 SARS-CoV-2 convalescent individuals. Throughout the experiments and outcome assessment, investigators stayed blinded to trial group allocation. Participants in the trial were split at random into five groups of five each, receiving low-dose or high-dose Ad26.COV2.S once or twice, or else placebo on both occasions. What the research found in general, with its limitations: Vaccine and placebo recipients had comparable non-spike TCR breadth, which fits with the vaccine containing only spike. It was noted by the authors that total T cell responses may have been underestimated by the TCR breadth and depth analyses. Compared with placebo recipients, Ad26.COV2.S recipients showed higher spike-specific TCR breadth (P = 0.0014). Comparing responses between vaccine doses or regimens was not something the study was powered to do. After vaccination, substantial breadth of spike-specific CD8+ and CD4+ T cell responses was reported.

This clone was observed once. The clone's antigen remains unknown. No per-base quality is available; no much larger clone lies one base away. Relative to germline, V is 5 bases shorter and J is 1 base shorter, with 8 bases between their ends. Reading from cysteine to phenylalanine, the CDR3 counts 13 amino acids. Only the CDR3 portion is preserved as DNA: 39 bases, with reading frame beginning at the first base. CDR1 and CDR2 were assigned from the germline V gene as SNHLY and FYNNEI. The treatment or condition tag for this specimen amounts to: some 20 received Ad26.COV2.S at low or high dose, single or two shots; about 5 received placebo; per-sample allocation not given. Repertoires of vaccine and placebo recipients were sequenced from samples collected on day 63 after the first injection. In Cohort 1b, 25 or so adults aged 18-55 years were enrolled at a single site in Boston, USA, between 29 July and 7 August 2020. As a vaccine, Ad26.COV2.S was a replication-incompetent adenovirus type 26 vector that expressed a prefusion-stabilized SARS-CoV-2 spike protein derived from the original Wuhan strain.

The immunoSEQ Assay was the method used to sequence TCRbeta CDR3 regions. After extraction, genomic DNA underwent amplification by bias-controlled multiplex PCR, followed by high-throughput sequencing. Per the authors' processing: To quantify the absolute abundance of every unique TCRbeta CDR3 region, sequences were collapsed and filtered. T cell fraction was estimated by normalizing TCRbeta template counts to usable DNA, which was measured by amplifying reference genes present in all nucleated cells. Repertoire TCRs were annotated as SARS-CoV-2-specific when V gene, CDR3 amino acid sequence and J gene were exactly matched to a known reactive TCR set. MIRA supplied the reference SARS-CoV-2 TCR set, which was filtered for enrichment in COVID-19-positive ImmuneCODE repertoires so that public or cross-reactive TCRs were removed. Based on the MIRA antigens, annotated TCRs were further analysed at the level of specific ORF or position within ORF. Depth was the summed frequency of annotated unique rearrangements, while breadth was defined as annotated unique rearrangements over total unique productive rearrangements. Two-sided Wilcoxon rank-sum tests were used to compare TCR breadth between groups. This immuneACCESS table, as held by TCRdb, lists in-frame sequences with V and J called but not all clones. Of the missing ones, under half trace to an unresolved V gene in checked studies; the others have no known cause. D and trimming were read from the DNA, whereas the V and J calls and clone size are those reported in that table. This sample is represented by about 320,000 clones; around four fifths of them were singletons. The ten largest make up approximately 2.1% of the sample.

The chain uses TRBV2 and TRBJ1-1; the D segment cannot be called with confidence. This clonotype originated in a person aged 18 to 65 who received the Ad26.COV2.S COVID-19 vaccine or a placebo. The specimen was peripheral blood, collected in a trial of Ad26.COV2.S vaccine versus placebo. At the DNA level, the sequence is TGTGCCAGCAGTTTGGGAGGGAACACTGAAGCTTTCTTT. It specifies CASSLGGNTEAFF.